This T cell receptor beta chain was captured by sequencing in a study of blood T cell repertoires in COVID-19. Study details: The study drew acute and convalescent COVID-19 samples from the United States, Italy and Spain. PBMCs, B-cell-depleted T cells, or T cells provided the cDNA or gDNA that made up the material.

Original data processing: Reference gene primers were amplified, and this amplification served to estimate nucleated cell counts. Only in-frame clones appear in the TCRdb table, and some are missing; sequencing was by immunoSEQ multiplex PCR. D and trimming come from the DNA, and the V and J calls and clone size come from that table. Of more than 110,000 clones in the sample, approximately 90% are singletons; the top ten hold about 2.9%. A word on this clone: Compared with germline, one end of the junction differs, possibly owing to a read error.

Germline V gene data show CDR1 as LGHDT and CDR2 as YNNKEL (reference sequence). The CDR3 runs to 15 residues. This TCR came from a man in his fifties or sixties with active or convalescent COVID-19. The rearrangement uses TRBV3-1 (or the pseudogene TRBV3-2) and TRBJ2-7; TRBD2 matches at 9 bases. The specimen was peripheral blood. The CDR3 sequence: CASRQAGGLIDEQYF. CDR3 sequence (DNA): TGTGCCAGCAGACAAGCGGGAGGACTAATCGACGAGCAGTACTTC.